One sample yielded the 5 T cell receptor beta chains listed below, sequenced in a study of blood T cell repertoires in COVID-19. Assay: immunoSEQ multiplex PCR; the TCRdb copy retains only in-frame clones and omits some. The sample comprises some 30,000 clones, approximately 80% of which are singletons, and about 14% rests with the top ten. Source material: peripheral blood. Every receptor here comes from a human donor in a cohort sampled during active COVID-19.

This chain uses TRBV5-1 with TRBJ1-2; 10 bases align to TRBD1. The V gene's germline CDR1 is SGHRS and CDR2 YFSETQ. V lost 4 bases and J lost 4; bases outside the gene matches: 4. This CDR3 spans 14 amino acids. The CDR3 spells CASSGGDRGYGYTF. CDR3 coding DNA: TGCGCCAGCAGCGGTGGGGACAGGGGCTATGGCTACACCTTC.

The rearrangement uses TRBV5-6 and TRBJ1-2; D is unresolved. The germline CDR1 and CDR2 sequences are SGHDT and YYEEEE. This CDR3 has 15 residues. Trimming removed 4 bases from V and 2 bases from J, with 15 bases in between. The CDR3 DNA sequence: TGTGCCAGCAGCCCCGAGGAGGGCGTGAACTATGGCTACACCTTC. Residues: CASSPEEGVNYGYTF. Looking up the rest from reference TRBV5-6 and TRBJ1-2 gives the full variable domain: DAGVTQSPTHLIKTRGQQVTLRCSPKSGHDTVSWYQQALGQGPQFIFQYYEEEERQRGNFPDRFSGHQFPNYSSELNVNALLLGDSALYLCASSPEEGVNYGYTFGSGTRLTVV.

This chain links TRBV5-1 with TRBJ2-7, with D possibly matching TRBD2 (7 bases). This CDR3 comprises 15 residues. Germline-derived CDR1 and CDR2 are SGHRS and YFSETQ. The V gene lost 2 bases and the J gene lost 4 bases, with 16 bases spanning the gap. The CDR3 bases are TGCGCCAGCAGCTTATCCCCAGGGGAGGGGTACGAGCAGTACTTC. Protein: CASSLSPGEGYEQYF.

The sample holds a few counts of this clone. V gene TRBV27 combines with J gene TRBJ1-4; D remains ambiguous. Germline V gives CDR1 MNHEY, CDR2 SMNVEV (reference sequence). The CDR3 is 15 amino acids. V shed 6 bases and J shed 0 bases, with 11 bases lying between them. The CDR3, as DNA: TGTGCCAGCAGAGACCTGGGAGCAACTAATGAAAAACTGTTTTTT. Its translation: CASRDLGATNEKLFF.

The chain combines TRBV28 with TRBJ1-2, with D maybe TRBD1 (6 bases). Trimming pared 7 bases from V and 3 bases from J, leaving 12 bases between. This CDR3 is 13 amino acids long. CDR1 is MDHEN and CDR2 is SYDVKM in the germline V gene. CDR3 sequence reads: CASTQRTDYGYTF. As DNA, the CDR3 is TGTGCCAGCACCCAGCGGACAGACTATGGCTACACCTTC.